Detailed here is one TCR beta chain. Its antigen is unknown. TCRdb's copy holds only in-frame clones and misses some; the assay was immunoSEQ multiplex PCR. The repertoire holds 70,000 or so clones, approximately 80% seen once, with more than 1% in the top ten. This sample is part of a study of OX40 agonist ivuxolimab in advanced cancers. Overall study: Three patients, one with hepatocellular carcinoma and two with cutaneous melanoma, responded partially.

The study, taken as a whole, reports: The average count of expanded clones was higher among CD8+ T cells than among CD4+. Which antigen the expanded peripheral T cells recognized is unknown. Clonal expansion was among the lowest in partial responders at 0.1-3.0 mg/kg, especially CD8+.

V dropped 4 bases and J dropped 8; count of bases not matched to a gene: 12. This CDR3 has 16 amino acids. The V gene's germline CDR1 is SGHTA and CDR2 FQGNSA. The sample was CD4+ or CD8+ T cells sorted from blood, taken in a trial of the OX40 agonist ivuxolimab. This clonotype originated in an adult with an advanced solid tumor such as melanoma, head and neck, liver or kidney cancer. The V gene is TRBV7-2, the J gene TRBJ2-2; 8 bases align to TRBD1. The CDR3 nucleotides read TGTGCCAGCAGCTCACTGCAGGGGGCGCTTTCTGGGGAGCTGTTTTTT. Its protein is CASSSLQGALSGELFF.